This TCR beta chain was identified in a study of cytomegalovirus exposure and HLA in healthy donors listed by TCRdb under 2017. As for the study more broadly: According to an earlier analysis of a few hundred of the donors, about 179 million T cells yielded 90 million to 140 million unique TCR beta sequences and about 300 Gb of sequence data. An early release that covered 640 HLA-typed donors contained around 300 gigabases of sequencing data and around 85 million unique TCR sequences. The genetic ancestry cluster associated with self-reported Caucasian donors included 65% to 90% of the 398 genotyped donors. The study aimed to test whether cataloging public T cell receptors could reveal signatures of past pathogen exposure. The study profiled the T cell repertoires of fewer than 850 subjects by immunosequencing and related them to cytomegalovirus serostatus. A separate validation cohort of about 110 different subjects was used in addition to the approximately 700-subject first cohort. The study combined high-throughput TCR immunosequencing, statistical association of individual TCRs with disease status, and machine learning to predict cytomegalovirus infection status. A later analysis re-examined previously published TCR beta repertoires from hundreds of donors and added high-resolution HLA genotyping to investigate patterns of TCR occurrence. Rather than drawing on any new phenotypic data, the later analysis identified candidate immune exposures from TCR beta sequences and the way those sequences occurred across donors. An earlier analysis of 587 of the donors applied high-throughput TCR beta sequencing to assess whether each TCR beta V gene segment acted as functional or pseudogenic. Donor age, sex, ethnicity and CMV serostatus were compiled alongside the repertoire data. In a later genetic analysis, genome-wide SNP genotypes for about three fifths of the roughly 670 donors were used, and that subset was treated as a discovery cohort. All discovery cohort repertoires had been generated using a single sequencing platform. Both class I and class II loci were covered by HLA typing, at four-digit resolution. Typing coverage differed by locus: A, B, C, DRB1 and DQB1 were typed in about 629-640 donors, DQA1 in about 560, DPA1 in 600 to 610, and DPB1 in about 450. A few DR-DQ haplotypes were treated as single units for association and clustering because of strong linkage in the cohort. Among about 370 genotyped donors of the cohort, an average of roughly 230,000 unique TCR beta nucleotide sequences was sequenced per donor, of which about 19% were non-productive.

Counted from cysteine to phenylalanine, this CDR3 has 13 amino acids. The kept DNA is CDR3 alone, 39 bases in frame from the first base. The germline V end is reduced by 4 bases and the J end by 2 bases; junction bases left unmatched: 0. The germline V gene supplies CDR1 LGHNA and CDR2 YSLEER. Findings and caveats that apply to the study as a whole: Over 15 rarely observed V segments, including chromosome 9 orphons, were excluded from the earlier analysis of a few hundred of the donors because counts were too low. According to a later analysis, most CMV-associated TCR beta chains appeared to be HLA-restricted, and the HLA associations seemed to be driven largely by CMV exposure. In a later analysis, TCR association rates were found to vary across HLA loci, with the most associated TCRs seen for DRB1 alleles and the fewest for HLA-C alleles. A group of highly shared sequence variants was considered likely to be a technical artifact of the sequencing pipeline. Compared with equally common non-associated chains, HLA-associated TCR beta chains in a later analysis were more clonally expanded and had lower generation probabilities. Several of the top co-occurrence clusters appeared to be linked to parvovirus B19, influenza, CMV and Epstein-Barr virus, according to a later analysis. Some IMGT-functional V segments, including TRBV6-2 and TRBV6-3, could not be distinguished by the 87-base-pair reads and were therefore excluded. In vitro tests confirmed that three of the cytomegalovirus-associated TCR beta chains recognize cytomegalovirus antigens. Sequencing depth was assumed to be roughly uniform across donors in the presence/absence analyses, though that assumption may not hold. When HLA alleles, especially DR and DQ, strongly co-occurred, TCR associations were difficult to assign to individual alleles. In a later genetic analysis, a missense DCLRE1C variant was associated with V-gene and J-gene trimming of TCR beta chains, and the association was replicated in an independent cohort. A further reported finding was that TCR beta sequences accurately predicted the HLA-A and HLA-B alleles for most subjects in the first cohort. CMV serostatus was the only immune exposure information available for the cohort. Because some donors lacked HLA typing at each locus, the association tests relied only on the typed subset. The authors suggested that the approach could potentially be extended to other disease states and immunological phenotypes. Broadly in line with IMGT annotations, most TCR beta V segments showed up in productive rearrangements about 90% or about 30% of the time in an earlier analysis of 450 to 750 of the donors. Across donors, most TCR sequences were observed very rarely, whereas some public TCRs were present in many individuals. In a later analysis, 15,000 to 20,000 TCR beta sequences were associated with specific HLA alleles at a false discovery rate of 0.05. A total of around 150 TCR beta chains were listed by the study as associated with cytomegalovirus. Correlated functional status among segregating V segments might reflect linkage disequilibrium, but an unknown experimental factor could not be ruled out. Only TCR beta chains were sequenced in this cohort, and the absence of alpha or paired-chain data limited detectable features. According to a later genetic analysis, donors in an Asian-associated ancestry cluster had fewer N-insertions in productive TCRs than the approximately 630-donor mean. The classifier was reported to diagnose cytomegalovirus status with high specificity and sensitivity in both the original and validation cohorts.

The cohort was made up of about 610 healthy bone marrow donors. At the time of sampling, all cohort members were nominally healthy, though unrecorded immune exposures were likely present. The donor tested CMV seronegative, placing the donor among the roughly 400 seronegative members of the cohort. A peripheral blood sample was collected from each donor, and TCR beta sequencing was performed on peripheral blood mononuclear cells. The Qiagen DNeasy Blood Extraction Kit was used to extract genomic DNA from the blood cell samples. This clone was seen a few times. The antigen this receptor binds is unknown. It has no much larger one-base neighbor in the sample; base qualities were not kept. The library was built by means of the immunoSEQ multiplex PCR assay. The multiplex PCR relied on a mix of 60 forward primers for TCR Vbeta segments and 13 reverse primers for TCR Jbeta segments. Amplification of the CDR3 region of rearranged TCR beta genes was performed with a multiplex PCR assay on genomic DNA. The amplified TCR beta libraries were sequenced on the Illumina HiSeq System as 87-base-pair reads. The authors processed their data as follows. Across the 700 or so repertoires, a later analysis counted roughly 77 million unique TCR beta chains, 9.5 million to 12 million of which were shared by at least two donors. To remove PCR and sequencing errors, raw reads were error-corrected and collapsed into unique sequences using a nearest-neighbor algorithm that merged closely related sequences. Alignment of CDR3 sequences to IMGT reference sequences was used to assign V, D and J gene segments. For a sequence to be retained, a match of at least six nucleotides to both a V gene segment and a J gene segment was required. Rearrangements were classified as productive when the CDR3 lacked stop codons and remained in frame with V and J, and all other rearrangements were classified as non-productive. CDR3 was defined according to IMGT convention as the region running from the second conserved V-encoded cysteine to the conserved J-encoded phenylalanine. In an earlier analysis of more than 550 of the donors, sequences lacking an unambiguous match to a single V gene segment were excluded. In an earlier analysis of roughly 500 of the donors, V segments were called functional above 56.7% productive rearrangements and were called segregating when the between-donor standard deviation exceeded 5%. A statistical classification framework was built to diagnose cytomegalovirus status from the catalog of TCR beta chain sequences. V and J gene assignment, in a later analysis, came from comparing TCR nucleotide sequences with IMGT/GENE-DB human TR gene sequences. A later analysis assigned CDR3 sequences and most-parsimonious VDJ recombination scenarios with the TCRdist pipeline. A later analysis defined each TCR beta chain by its CDR3 amino acid sequence plus V-gene family, and excluded reads lacking a unique V-gene family. A later analysis removed 550 to 700 highly shared, low-generation-probability nucleotide sequences to deal with suspected cross-contamination and a sequencing artifact. For each public chain, a later analysis derived a clonal expansion index from normalized ranks of inferred template counts within each repertoire. In a later analysis, generation probabilities were computed with a VDJ recombination model fitted to out-of-frame rearrangements, and the resulting probabilities were checked against IGoR. Hypergeometric tests were used in a later analysis to score TCR-TCR, TCR-HLA and TCR-CMV co-occurrence, with a repertoire-size bias correction applied to the TCR pairs. A later analysis estimated false discovery rates by permuting HLA or CMV assignments 20 times. In a later analysis, co-occurring TCRs were grouped with DBSCAN, and TCRdist sequence similarity was added when clustering was performed within HLA-allele-positive subsets. For co-occurrence clustering, repertoires with fewer than 30,000 or more than 120,000 public chains were excluded, along with about five repertoires with anomalous nucleotide sharing. The table comes from immuneACCESS by way of TCRdb, which keeps in-frame sequences with V and J called. Part of the clones is missing from these tables; in studies checked, under half for an unresolved V gene and the rest for unknown reasons. For V, J and clone size, that table is used; D and trimming come from the DNA. The sample data list 150,000 to 180,000 clones, and 80% to 90% of these were observed just once. Clones ranked in the top ten supply 2.3% of the sample.

The chain uses TRBV4-3 and TRBJ1-2, with 8 bases aligning to TRBD1. This sequence originates from a woman younger than 35 in good health and CMV-seronegative. The sequencing sample was made of PBMCs. The CDR3 here reads CASSRQGNYGYTF. The DNA is as follows: TGCGCCAGCAGCCGACAGGGGAACTATGGCTACACCTTC.